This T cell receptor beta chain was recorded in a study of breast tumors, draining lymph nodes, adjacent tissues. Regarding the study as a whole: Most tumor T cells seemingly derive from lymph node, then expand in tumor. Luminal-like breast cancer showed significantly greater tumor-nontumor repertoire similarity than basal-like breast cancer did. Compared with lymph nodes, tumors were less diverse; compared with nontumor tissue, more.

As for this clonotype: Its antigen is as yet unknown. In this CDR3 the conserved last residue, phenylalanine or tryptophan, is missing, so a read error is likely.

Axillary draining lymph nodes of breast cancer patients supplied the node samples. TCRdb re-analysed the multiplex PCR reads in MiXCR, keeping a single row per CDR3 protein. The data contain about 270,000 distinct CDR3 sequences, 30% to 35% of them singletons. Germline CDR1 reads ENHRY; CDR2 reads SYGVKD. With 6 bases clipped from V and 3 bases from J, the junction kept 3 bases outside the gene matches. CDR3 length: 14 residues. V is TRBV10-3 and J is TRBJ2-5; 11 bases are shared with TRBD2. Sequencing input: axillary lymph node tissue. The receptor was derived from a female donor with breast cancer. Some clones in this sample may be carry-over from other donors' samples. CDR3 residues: CAISGGLAEETQYL. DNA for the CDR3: TGTGCCATCAGCGGGGGACTAGCGGAAGAGACCCAGTACCTC.